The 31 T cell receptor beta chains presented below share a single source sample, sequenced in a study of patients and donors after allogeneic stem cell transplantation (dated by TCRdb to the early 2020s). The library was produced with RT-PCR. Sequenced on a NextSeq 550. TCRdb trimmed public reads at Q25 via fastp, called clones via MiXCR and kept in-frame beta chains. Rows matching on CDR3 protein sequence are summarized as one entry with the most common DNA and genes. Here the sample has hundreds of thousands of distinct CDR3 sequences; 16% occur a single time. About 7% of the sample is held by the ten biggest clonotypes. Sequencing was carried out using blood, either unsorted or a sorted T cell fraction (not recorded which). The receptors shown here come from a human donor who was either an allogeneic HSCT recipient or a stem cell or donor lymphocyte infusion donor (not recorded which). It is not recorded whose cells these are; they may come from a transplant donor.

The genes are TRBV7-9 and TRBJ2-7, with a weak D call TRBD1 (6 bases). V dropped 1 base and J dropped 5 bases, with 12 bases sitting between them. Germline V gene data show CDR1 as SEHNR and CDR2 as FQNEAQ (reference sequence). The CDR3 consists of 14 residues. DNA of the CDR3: TGTGCCAGCAGCTTAGTAACACAGGGCCACGAGCAGTACTTC. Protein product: CASSLVTQGHEQYF.

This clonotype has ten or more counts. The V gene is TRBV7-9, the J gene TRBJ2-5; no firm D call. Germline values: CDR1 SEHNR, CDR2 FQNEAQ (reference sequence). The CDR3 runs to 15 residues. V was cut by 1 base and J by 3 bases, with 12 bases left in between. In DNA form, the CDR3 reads TGTGCCAGCAGCTTAGTTATGGGGTTAGAAGAGACCCAGTACTTC. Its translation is CASSLVMGLEETQYF.

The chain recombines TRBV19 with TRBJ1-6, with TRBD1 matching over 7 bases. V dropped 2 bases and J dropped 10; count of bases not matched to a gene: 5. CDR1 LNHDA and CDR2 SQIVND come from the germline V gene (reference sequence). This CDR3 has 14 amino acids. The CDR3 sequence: CASSIRGHGSPLHF. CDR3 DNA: TGTGCCAGTAGTATAAGGGGGCATGGATCACCCCTCCACTTT.

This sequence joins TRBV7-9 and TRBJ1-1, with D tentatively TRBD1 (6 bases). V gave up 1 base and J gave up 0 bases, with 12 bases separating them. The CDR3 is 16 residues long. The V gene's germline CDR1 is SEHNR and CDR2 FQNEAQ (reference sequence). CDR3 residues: CASSLGSGVMNTEAFF. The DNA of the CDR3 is TGTGCCAGCAGCTTAGGTTCAGGGGTGATGAACACTGAAGCTTTCTTT.

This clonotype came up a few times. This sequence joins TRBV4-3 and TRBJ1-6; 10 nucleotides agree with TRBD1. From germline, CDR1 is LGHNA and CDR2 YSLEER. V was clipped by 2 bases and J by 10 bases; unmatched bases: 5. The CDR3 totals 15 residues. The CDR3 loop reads CASSQTGTGASPLHF. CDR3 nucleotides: TGCGCCAGCAGCCAAACCGGGACAGGGGCATCACCCCTCCACTTT.

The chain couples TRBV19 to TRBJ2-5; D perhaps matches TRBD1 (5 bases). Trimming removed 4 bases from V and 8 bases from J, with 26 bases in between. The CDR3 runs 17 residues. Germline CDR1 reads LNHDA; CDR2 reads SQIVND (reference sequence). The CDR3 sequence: CASSKGRFMGQGGTQYF. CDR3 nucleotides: TGTGCCAGTAGTAAGGGGCGTTTTATGGGGCAGGGTGGAACCCAGTACTTC.

CDR3 protein: CASRTEGGPSNQPQHF. In nucleotides, the CDR3 is TGTGCCAGCAGGACTGAGGGGGGGCCTAGCAATCAGCCCCAGCATTTT. The rearrangement uses TRBV6-2 or TRBV6-3 and TRBJ1-5; D possibly corresponds to TRBD1 (6 bases). The CDR3 spans 16 residues. The V and J ends lost 6 bases and 0 bases respectively, with 15 bases between them. CDR1 and CDR2 from the germline V gene are MNHEY and SVGEGT.

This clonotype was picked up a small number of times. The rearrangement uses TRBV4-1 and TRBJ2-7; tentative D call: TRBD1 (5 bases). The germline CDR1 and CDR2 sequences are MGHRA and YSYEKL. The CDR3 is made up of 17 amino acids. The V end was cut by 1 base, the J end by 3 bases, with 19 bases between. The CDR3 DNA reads TGCGCCAGCAGCCAAGGTCCTCAAGGGGTTTCGGGCTACGAGCAGTACTTC. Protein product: CASSQGPQGVSGYEQYF.

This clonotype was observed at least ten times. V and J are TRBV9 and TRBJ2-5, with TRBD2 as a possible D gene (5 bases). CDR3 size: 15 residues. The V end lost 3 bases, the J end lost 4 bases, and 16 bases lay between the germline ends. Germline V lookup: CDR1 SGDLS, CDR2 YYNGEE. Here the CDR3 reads CASSAQFGIGETQYF. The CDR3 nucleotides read TGTGCCAGCAGCGCCCAATTCGGGATAGGAGAGACCCAGTACTTC.

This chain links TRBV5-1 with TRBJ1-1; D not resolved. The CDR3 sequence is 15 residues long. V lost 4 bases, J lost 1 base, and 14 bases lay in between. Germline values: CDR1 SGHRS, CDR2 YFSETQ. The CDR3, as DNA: TGCGCCAGCAGCCCAACTCTGGCGGAGAACACTGAAGCTTTCTTT. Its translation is CASSPTLAENTEAFF.

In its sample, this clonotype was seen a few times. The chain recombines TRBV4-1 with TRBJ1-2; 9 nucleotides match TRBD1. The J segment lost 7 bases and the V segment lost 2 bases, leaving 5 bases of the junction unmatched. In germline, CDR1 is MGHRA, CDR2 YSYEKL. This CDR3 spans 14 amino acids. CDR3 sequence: CASSQSGQGSGYTF. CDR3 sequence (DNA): TGCGCCAGCAGCCAATCGGGACAGGGCTCTGGCTACACCTTC.

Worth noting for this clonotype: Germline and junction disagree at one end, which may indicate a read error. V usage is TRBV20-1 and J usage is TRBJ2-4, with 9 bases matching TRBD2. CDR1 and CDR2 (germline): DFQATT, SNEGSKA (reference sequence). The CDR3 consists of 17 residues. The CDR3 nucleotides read TGCAGTGCTAGATACTGGACAACGGGACTAGCCCAAAACATTCAGTACTTC. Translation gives CSARYWTTGLAQNIQYF.

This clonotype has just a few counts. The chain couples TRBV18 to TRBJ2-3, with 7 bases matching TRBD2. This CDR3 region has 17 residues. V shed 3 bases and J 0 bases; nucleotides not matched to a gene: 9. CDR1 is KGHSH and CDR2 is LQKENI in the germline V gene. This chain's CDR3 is CASSPWPQRGSTDTQYF. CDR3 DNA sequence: TGTGCCAGCTCACCCTGGCCCCAGCGGGGAAGCACAGATACGCAGTATTTT.

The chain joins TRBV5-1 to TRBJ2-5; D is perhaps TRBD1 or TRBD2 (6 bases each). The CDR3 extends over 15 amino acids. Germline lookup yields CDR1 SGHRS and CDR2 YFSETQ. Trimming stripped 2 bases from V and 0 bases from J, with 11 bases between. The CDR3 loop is CASSFIRGDQETQYF. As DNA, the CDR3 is TGCGCCAGCAGCTTCATTAGGGGGGACCAAGAGACCCAGTACTTC. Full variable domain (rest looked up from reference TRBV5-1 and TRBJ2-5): KAGVTQTPRYLIKTRGQQVTLSCSPISGHRSVSWYQQTPGQGLQFLFEYFSETQRNKGNFPGRFSGRQFSNSRSEMNVSTLELGDSALYLCASSFIRGDQETQYFGPGTRLLVL.

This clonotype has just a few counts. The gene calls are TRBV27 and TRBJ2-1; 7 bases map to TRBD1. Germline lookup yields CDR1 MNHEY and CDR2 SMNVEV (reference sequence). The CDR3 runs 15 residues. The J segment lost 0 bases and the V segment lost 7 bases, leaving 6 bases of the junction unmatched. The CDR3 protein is CASTSGQRSYNEQFF. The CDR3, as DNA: TGTGCCAGCACCTCGGGACAGCGCTCCTACAATGAGCAGTTCTTC.

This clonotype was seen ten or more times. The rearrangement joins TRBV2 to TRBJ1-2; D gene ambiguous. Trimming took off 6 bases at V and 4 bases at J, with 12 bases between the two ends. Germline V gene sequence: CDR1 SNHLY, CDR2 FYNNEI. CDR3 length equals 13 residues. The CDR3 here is CASSQGGSYGYTF. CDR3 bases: TGTGCCAGCAGCCAAGGAGGCAGCTATGGCTACACCTTC.

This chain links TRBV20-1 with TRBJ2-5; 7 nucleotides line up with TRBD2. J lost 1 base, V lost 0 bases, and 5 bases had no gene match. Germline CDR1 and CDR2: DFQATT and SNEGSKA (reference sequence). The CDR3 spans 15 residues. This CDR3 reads CSARDREGPQETQYF. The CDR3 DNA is TGCAGTGCTAGAGATAGGGAGGGGCCCCAAGAGACCCAGTACTTC.

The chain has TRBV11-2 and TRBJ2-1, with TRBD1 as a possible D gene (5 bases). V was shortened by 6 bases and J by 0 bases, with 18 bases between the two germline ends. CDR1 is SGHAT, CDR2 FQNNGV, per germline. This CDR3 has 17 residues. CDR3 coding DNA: TGTGCCAGCAGACGGAGTTTAAGGGGAAGCTCCTACAATGAGCAGTTCTTC. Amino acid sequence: CASRRSLRGSSYNEQFF.

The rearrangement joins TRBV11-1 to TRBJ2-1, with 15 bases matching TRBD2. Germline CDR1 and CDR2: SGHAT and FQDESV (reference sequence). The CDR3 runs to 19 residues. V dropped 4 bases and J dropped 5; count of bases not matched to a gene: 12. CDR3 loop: CASSSPRTSGRATHNEQFF. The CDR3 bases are TGTGCCAGCAGCTCCCCTCGGACTAGCGGGAGGGCGACCCACAATGAGCAGTTCTTC.

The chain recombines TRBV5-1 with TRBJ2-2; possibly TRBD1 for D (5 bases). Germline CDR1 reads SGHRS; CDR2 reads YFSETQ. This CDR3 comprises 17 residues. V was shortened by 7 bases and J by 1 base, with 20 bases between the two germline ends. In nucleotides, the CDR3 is TGCGCCAGCGGCTCAATTTCAAGGCAGGGGAACACCGGGGAGCTGTTTTTT. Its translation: CASGSISRQGNTGELFF. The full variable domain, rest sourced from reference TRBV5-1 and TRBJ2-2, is KAGVTQTPRYLIKTRGQQVTLSCSPISGHRSVSWYQQTPGQGLQFLFEYFSETQRNKGNFPGRFSGRQFSNSRSEMNVSTLELGDSALYLCASGSISRQGNTGELFFGEGSRLTVL.

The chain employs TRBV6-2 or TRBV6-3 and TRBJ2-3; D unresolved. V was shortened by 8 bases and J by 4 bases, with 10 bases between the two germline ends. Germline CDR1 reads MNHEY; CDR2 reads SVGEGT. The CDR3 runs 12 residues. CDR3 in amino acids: CASARRPDTQYF. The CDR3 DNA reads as TGTGCCAGCGCACGACGACCAGATACGCAGTATTTT.

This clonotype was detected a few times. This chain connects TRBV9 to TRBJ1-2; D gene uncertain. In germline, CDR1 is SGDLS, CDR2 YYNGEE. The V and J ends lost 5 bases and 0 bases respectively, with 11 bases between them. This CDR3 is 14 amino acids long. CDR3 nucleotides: TGTGCCAGCAGTCCCGGGTCGTCTAACTATGGCTACACCTTC. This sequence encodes CASSPGSSNYGYTF.

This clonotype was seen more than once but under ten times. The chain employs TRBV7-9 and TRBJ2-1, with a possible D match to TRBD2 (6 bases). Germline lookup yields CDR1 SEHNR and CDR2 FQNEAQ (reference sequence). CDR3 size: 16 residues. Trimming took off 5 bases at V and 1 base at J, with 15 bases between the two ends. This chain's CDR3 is CASSPLGGRSYNEQFF. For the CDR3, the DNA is TGTGCCAGCAGCCCACTTGGGGGGAGGTCCTACAATGAGCAGTTCTTC.

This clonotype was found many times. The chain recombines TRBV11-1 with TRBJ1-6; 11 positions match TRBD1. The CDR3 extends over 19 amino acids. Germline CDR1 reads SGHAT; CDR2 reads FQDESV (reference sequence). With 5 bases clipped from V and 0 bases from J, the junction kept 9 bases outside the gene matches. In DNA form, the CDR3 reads TGTGCCAGCAGCCGTGGGACAGGGGGAATCAGCTCCTATAATTCACCCCTCCACTTT. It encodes CASSRGTGGISSYNSPLHF. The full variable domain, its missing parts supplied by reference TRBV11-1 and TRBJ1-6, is EAEVAQSPRYKITEKSQAVAFWCDPISGHATLYWYRQILGQGPELLVQFQDESVVDDSQLPKDRFSAERLKGVDSTLKIQPAELGDSAMYLCASSRGTGGISSYNSPLHFGNGTRLTVT.

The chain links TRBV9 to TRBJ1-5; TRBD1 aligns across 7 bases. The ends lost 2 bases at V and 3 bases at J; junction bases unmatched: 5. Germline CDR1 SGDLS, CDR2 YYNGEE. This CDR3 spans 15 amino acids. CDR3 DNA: TGTGCCAGCAGCGTCACAGGGGCGCTCAATCAGCCCCAGCATTTT. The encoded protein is CASSVTGALNQPQHF.

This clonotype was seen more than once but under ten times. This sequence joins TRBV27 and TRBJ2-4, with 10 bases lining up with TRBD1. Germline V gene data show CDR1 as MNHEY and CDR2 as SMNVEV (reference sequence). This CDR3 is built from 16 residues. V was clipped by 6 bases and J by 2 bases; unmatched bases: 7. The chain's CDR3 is CASSQRDRGTKNIQYF. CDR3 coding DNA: TGTGCCAGCAGCCAACGGGACAGGGGAACCAAAAACATTCAGTACTTC.

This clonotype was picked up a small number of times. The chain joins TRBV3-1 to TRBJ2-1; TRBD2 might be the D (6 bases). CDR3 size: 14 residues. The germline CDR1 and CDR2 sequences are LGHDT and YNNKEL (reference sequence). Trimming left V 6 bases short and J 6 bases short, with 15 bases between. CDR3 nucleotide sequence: TGTGCCAGCAGTCCGGGAGTCAAGGGCAATGAGCAGTTCTTC. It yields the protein CASSPGVKGNEQFF.

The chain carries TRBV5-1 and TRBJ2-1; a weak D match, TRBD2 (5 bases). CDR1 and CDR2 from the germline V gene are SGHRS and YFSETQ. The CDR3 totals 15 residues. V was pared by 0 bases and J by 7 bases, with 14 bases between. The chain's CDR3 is CASSLDRLTGNEQFF. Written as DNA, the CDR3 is TGCGCCAGCAGCTTGGACAGACTAACTGGGAATGAGCAGTTCTTC.

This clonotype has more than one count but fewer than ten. DNA for the CDR3: TGTGCCAGCAGTTTATTGAGGGGAAATCAGCCCCAGCATTTT. It encodes CASSLLRGNQPQHF. The chain carries TRBV12-3 or TRBV12-4 and TRBJ1-5, with a possible D match to TRBD1 (5 bases). The CDR3 is made up of 14 amino acids. Trimming removed 2 bases at V and 4 bases at J, with 9 bases between.

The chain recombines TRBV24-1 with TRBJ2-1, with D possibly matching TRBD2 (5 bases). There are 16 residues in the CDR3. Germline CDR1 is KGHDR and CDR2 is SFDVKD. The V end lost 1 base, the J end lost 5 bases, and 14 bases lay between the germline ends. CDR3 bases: TGTGCCACCAGTGATTTCACTAGGCTTGGGGACAATGAGCAGTTCTTC. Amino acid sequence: CATSDFTRLGDNEQFF.

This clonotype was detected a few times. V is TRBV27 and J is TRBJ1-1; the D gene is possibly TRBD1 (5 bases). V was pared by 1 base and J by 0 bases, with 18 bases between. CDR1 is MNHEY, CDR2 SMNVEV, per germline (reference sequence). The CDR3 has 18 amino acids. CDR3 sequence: CASSLFRGREGMNTEAFF. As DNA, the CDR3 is TGTGCCAGCAGTTTATTCCGGGGCAGGGAAGGTATGAACACTGAAGCTTTCTTT.